Listed below are T cell receptor beta chains from one sample, sequenced in a study of shared clonotypes between healthy human individuals. The method was immunoSEQ multiplex PCR; TCRdb's version includes in-frame clones alone and lacks a portion of them. The sample consists of roughly 1,500,000 clones, approximately 98.5% of them appearing once. The sequenced sample consisted of naive CD4+ T cells sorted from blood. Source of these receptors: a man aged 25-45 years in good health. CDR3s include the opening cysteine and the closing phenylalanine or tryptophan. A D gene is named only where the DNA matches it firmly. Size is omitted from some rows. Given values are once, few, many or a class for expanded clones.

v_gene: TRBV9
abundance: once
d_gene: .
j_gene: TRBJ2-7
CDR3nt: TGTGCCAGCAGCGTAGAAGCGGGACACTACGAGCAGTACTTC
CDR3aa: CASSVEAGHYEQYF

v_gene: TRBV28
abundance: .
d_gene: TRBD2
j_gene: TRBJ2-6
CDR3nt: TGTGCCAGCAGTTTTCAAGCGGGAGTCTCTCTGGGGGCCAACGTCCTGACTTTC
CDR3aa: CASSFQAGVSLGANVLTF

v_gene: TRBV6-6
abundance: .
d_gene: TRBD1
j_gene: TRBJ2-3
CDR3nt: TGTGCCAGCAGTAAGACAGGGAACGCAGATACGCAGTATTTT
CDR3aa: CASSKTGNADTQYF

v_gene: TRBV5-1
abundance: once
d_gene: TRBD1
j_gene: TRBJ2-5
CDR3nt: TGCGCCAGTACAGGGGAAGAGACCCAGTACTTC
CDR3aa: CASTGEETQYF

v_gene: TRBV9
abundance: .
d_gene: .
j_gene: TRBJ2-3
CDR3nt: TGTGCCAGCAGCTTAACAGATACGCAGTATTTT
CDR3aa: CASSLTDTQYF

v_gene: TRBV5-5
abundance: once
d_gene: .
j_gene: TRBJ2-2
CDR3nt: TGTGCCAGCAGCCCCTCGAGTGCTGGTTCTCCCGGGGAGCTGTTTTTT
CDR3aa: CASSPSSAGSPGELFF

v_gene: TRBV27
abundance: few
d_gene: .
j_gene: TRBJ1-2
CDR3nt: TGTGCCAGCAGTTCGGGACCGATCTATGGCTACACCTTC
CDR3aa: CASSSGPIYGYTF

v_gene: TRBV19
abundance: .
d_gene: .
j_gene: TRBJ2-1
CDR3nt: TGTGCCAGTTCCAATGTGGGTCACAATGAGCAGTTCTTC
CDR3aa: CASSNVGHNEQFF

v_gene: TRBV5-4
abundance: .
d_gene: .
j_gene: TRBJ2-2
CDR3nt: TGTGCCAGCAGTCCGGTGTCCCAAGGGACACACAACACCGGGGAGCTGTTTTTT
CDR3aa: CASSPVSQGTHNTGELFF

v_gene: TRBV18
abundance: .
d_gene: .
j_gene: TRBJ2-3
CDR3nt: TGTGCCAGCTCACCTCATAGTAAGGTTCGTTCAGATACGCAGTATTTT
CDR3aa: CASSPHSKVRSDTQYF

v_gene: TRBV25-1
abundance: .
d_gene: TRBD2
j_gene: TRBJ2-1
CDR3nt: TGTGCCAGCACTAGCGGGAGGGCCTTCACCTACAATGAGCAGTTCTTC
CDR3aa: CASTSGRAFTYNEQFF

v_gene: TRBV11-2
abundance: .
d_gene: .
j_gene: TRBJ2-3
CDR3nt: TGTGCCAGCAGCTTAGCTCTAGTAGCGGTCACAGATACGCAGTATTTT
CDR3aa: CASSLALVAVTDTQYF

v_gene: TRBV27
abundance: .
d_gene: TRBD2
j_gene: TRBJ2-5
CDR3nt: TGTGCCAGCAAGACTTTCAGCGGGAGTCCGGAGACCCAGTACTTC
CDR3aa: CASKTFSGSPETQYF

v_gene: TRBV6-1
abundance: .
d_gene: .
j_gene: TRBJ2-7
CDR3nt: TGTGCCAGCAGTGAACTTCCTAACAGGCCCGAGCAGTACTTC
CDR3aa: CASSELPNRPEQYF

v_gene: TRBV5-1
abundance: .
d_gene: .
j_gene: TRBJ2-2
CDR3nt: TGCGCCAGCAGCTTGGATGCAATTTCCACCGGGGAGCTGTTTTTT
CDR3aa: CASSLDAISTGELFF

v_gene: TRBV7-3
abundance: once
d_gene: .
j_gene: TRBJ2-7
CDR3nt: TGTGCCAGCAGCTTAAGTAGAAACTACGAGCAGTACTTC
CDR3aa: CASSLSRNYEQYF

v_gene: TRBV7-6
abundance: once
d_gene: TRBD2
j_gene: TRBJ2-1
CDR3nt: TGTGCCAGCAGCTCCGGGACTAGCGGGGGAAATGAGCAGTTCTTC
CDR3aa: CASSSGTSGGNEQFF

v_gene: TRBV5-1
abundance: once
d_gene: .
j_gene: TRBJ1-5
CDR3nt: TGCGCCAGCAGCTTGGAAGGCGGCAAGAATCAGCCCCAGCATTTT
CDR3aa: CASSLEGGKNQPQHF

v_gene: TRBV5-4
abundance: .
d_gene: .
j_gene: TRBJ2-2
CDR3nt: TGTGCCAGCAGCTCAATGCAGGGGAACACCGGGGAGCTGTTTTTT
CDR3aa: CASSSMQGNTGELFF

v_gene: TRBV18
abundance: .
d_gene: .
j_gene: TRBJ2-6
CDR3nt: TGTGCCAGCTCACCGGGGCAGGCAGGGGCCAACGTCCTGACTTTC
CDR3aa: CASSPGQAGANVLTF

v_gene: TRBV27
abundance: .
d_gene: .
j_gene: TRBJ2-5
CDR3nt: TGTGCCAGCAGTTTTGATCGGTACCAAGAGACCCAGTACTTC
CDR3aa: CASSFDRYQETQYF

v_gene: TRBV5-1
abundance: .
d_gene: .
j_gene: TRBJ2-1
CDR3nt: TGCGCCAGCAGCTTCGGAGGGAGGTCCTACAATGAGCAGTTCTTC
CDR3aa: CASSFGGRSYNEQFF

v_gene: TRBV9
abundance: .
d_gene: .
j_gene: TRBJ1-3
CDR3nt: TGTGCCAGCAGCCCCCCCCCTGGAAACACCATATATTTT
CDR3aa: CASSPPPGNTIYF

v_gene: TRBV28
abundance: .
d_gene: TRBD1
j_gene: TRBJ1-2
CDR3nt: TGTGCCAGCAGGATGGGACAGGCCAGCTATGGCTACACCTTC
CDR3aa: CASRMGQASYGYTF

v_gene: TRBV5-4
abundance: .
d_gene: TRBD1
j_gene: TRBJ2-2
CDR3nt: TGTGCCAGCAGCTCAGGGACAGGGAGAAACACCGGGGAGCTGTTTTTT
CDR3aa: CASSSGTGRNTGELFF